Following are 13 T cell receptor beta chains from one sample sequenced in a study of shared clonotypes between healthy human individuals. Clones were read by immunoSEQ multiplex PCR, and TCRdb kept only the in-frame ones, dropping some. The data show about 690,000 clones, with about 92% seen just once and roughly 36% held by the top ten. Sequenced input: memory CD8+ T cells from PBMCs. Subset defined: CD45RO+ cells pooled with CCR7-negative TemRA cells. These receptors all stem from a man between 18 and 29 years old in good health. Some clones in this sample may be carry-over from other donors' samples.

This clone was detected once. The DNA for the CDR3 is TGTGCCAGCAGCGTCTACATTACAGATACGCAGTATTTT. Its protein is CASSVYITDTQYF. J is TRBJ2-3 and V is TRBV7-3; D call uncertain. V lost 5 bases to trimming and J lost 3 bases, with 9 bases between them. The CDR3 has 13 amino acids. Germline V gene sequence: CDR1 SGHTA, CDR2 FQGTGA.

As concerns this clone: Other DNA sequences of this sample code for an identical CDR3. V usage is TRBV28 and J usage is TRBJ1-1; no clear D gene. Germline V gene sequence: CDR1 MDHEN, CDR2 SYDVKM. V lost 2 bases to trimming and J lost 0 bases, with 7 bases between them. This CDR3 is 14 amino acids long. In DNA, the CDR3 is TGTGCCAGCAGTTTAAGAGGATTGAACACTGAAGCTTTCTTT. Translated: CASSLRGLNTEAFF.

DNA of the CDR3: TGCGCCAGCAGCCAAGTTTGGGGGCTAGCGGAAGACCCCCGGGAGCTGTTTTTT. This sequence encodes CASSQVWGLAEDPRELFF. The chain combines TRBV4-3 with TRBJ2-2; D may be TRBD2 (7 bases). Germline V CDR1 and CDR2: LGHNA, YSLEER. The length of the CDR3 is 18 residues. The V and J ends lost 1 base and 9 bases respectively, with 24 bases between them.

The chain combines TRBV19 with TRBJ1-5; no reliable D call. Trimming took 0 bases from V and 5 from J, leaving 8 bases between them. Looked up from germline, CDR1 is LNHDA and CDR2 is SQIVND (reference sequence). CDR3 length: 14 residues. CDR3 in DNA: TGTGCCAGTAGTATAGAACCACTTTATCAGCCCCAGCATTTT. It encodes CASSIEPLYQPQHF.

The count of this clone is one. This chain connects TRBV27 to TRBJ2-7; a weak D match, TRBD1 (6 bases). CDR1 is MNHEY and CDR2 is SMNVEV in the germline V gene (reference sequence). V lost 5 bases, J lost 3 bases, and 11 bases lay in between. The length of the CDR3 is 13 residues. CDR3 nucleotide sequence: TGTGCCAGCAGTCCCCGGGACAACTACGAGCAGTACTTC. Its protein product is CASSPRDNYEQYF.

In this sample, this clone turned up many times. The chain is built from TRBV15 and TRBJ2-7, with D maybe TRBD2 (6 bases). The CDR3 length is 13 residues. Per germline, CDR1 LNHNV and CDR2 YYDKDF (reference sequence). V lost 3 bases and J 12 bases, leaving 18 bases between the germline ends. The CDR3 region has the DNA TGTGCCACCAGCAGTAAGAGATGGGGGGTGCTGTACTTC. This sequence encodes CATSSKRWGVLYF.

The chain couples TRBV10-1 to TRBJ2-2, with TRBD2 identical over 11 bases. In germline, CDR1 is WNHNN, CDR2 SYGVQD (reference sequence). The CDR3 sequence is 15 residues long. The V gene end was trimmed by 4 bases and the J gene end by 6 bases; junction bases not matched to a gene: 4. The DNA of the CDR3 is TGCGCCAGCAGTGGTAGCGGGAGGGCCCCCGGGGAGCTGTTTTTT. Its translation: CASSGSGRAPGELFF.

The chain couples TRBV11-2 to TRBJ2-1; D remains unclear. The CDR3 extends over 18 amino acids. The germline CDR1 and CDR2 sequences are SGHAT and FQNNGV. Trimming pared 3 bases from V and 1 base from J, leaving 19 bases between. Here the CDR3 DNA reads TGTGCCAGCAGCTTCGTGGTCCAAAGTCACCTATCCTACAATGAGCAGTTCTTC. Protein product: CASSFVVQSHLSYNEQFF.

CDR3 amino acids: CASSLVLNSYNEQFF. The CDR3 bases are TGTGCCAGCAGCTTAGTACTGAACTCCTACAATGAGCAGTTCTTC. The chain uses TRBV7-2 and TRBJ2-1; no reliable D call. V lost 1 base, J lost 0 bases, and 7 bases lay in between. CDR3 length: 15 residues. Germline V lookup: CDR1 SGHTA, CDR2 FQGNSA.

This sequence joins TRBV4-1 and TRBJ2-7, with 10 bases lining up with TRBD2. J gave up 3 bases and V 1 base, and 3 bases lay outside the gene matches. The length of the CDR3 is 15 residues. Germline V gene data show CDR1 as MGHRA and CDR2 as YSYEKL. The DNA of the CDR3 is TGCGCCAGCAGCCAAGTCGTAGCGGGAGGCTACGAGCAGTACTTC. It translates to CASSQVVAGGYEQYF.

V gene TRBV9 combines with J gene TRBJ2-7; weak D call: TRBD1 (6 bases). CDR1 and CDR2 (germline): SGDLS, YYNGEE. This CDR3 comprises 13 residues. Trimming took off 5 bases at V and 3 bases at J, with 12 bases between the two ends. This CDR3 is CASSNIQGYEQYF. The CDR3 DNA is TGTGCCAGCAGTAATATACAGGGCTACGAGCAGTACTTC.

The chain links TRBV9 to TRBJ2-2, with 7 bases matching TRBD1. With 4 bases clipped from V and 3 bases from J, the junction kept 12 bases outside the gene matches. The CDR3 is 17 amino acids. The germline V gene has CDR1 SGDLS and CDR2 YYNGEE. CDR3 bases: TGTGCCAGCAGCCCCCAGAGGTCACAGGGGTACACCGGGGAGCTGTTTTTT. Residues: CASSPQRSQGYTGELFF.

The sample holds one count of this clone. The chain recombines TRBV4-3 with TRBJ2-1; TRBD2 aligns across 9 bases. CDR3 length: 18 residues. Germline loops: CDR1 LGHNA, CDR2 YSLEER. With V trimmed by 0 bases and J by 4 bases, 10 bases remained unmatched. CDR3: CASSQDLGREGVYNEQFF. CDR3 in DNA: TGCGCCAGCAGCCAAGATCTCGGGCGGGAGGGGGTTTACAATGAGCAGTTCTTC.